The next 24 T cell receptor beta chains were all read from a single sample in a study of OX40 agonist ivuxolimab in advanced cancers. Sequenced by immunoSEQ multiplex PCR; TCRdb stores in-frame clones only, minus some. This sample has 100,000 or so clones, with 90% to 96% found just once. This sample comprised CD4+ or CD8+ T cells sorted from blood, obtained in a trial of the OX40 agonist ivuxolimab. These receptors came from an adult with an advanced solid tumor such as melanoma, head and neck, liver or kidney cancer.

V is TRBV5-1 and J is TRBJ2-5; the D is unclear. The V gene lost 4 bases and the J gene lost 0 bases, with 4 bases spanning the gap. The CDR3 loop spans 12 amino acids. Germline loops: CDR1 SGHRS, CDR2 YFSETQ. CDR3 residues: CASSGYQETQYF. In nucleotides, the CDR3 is TGCGCCAGCAGCGGGTACCAAGAGACCCAGTACTTC.

This clone appeared once. The chain carries TRBV20-1 and TRBJ2-1; D is possibly TRBD2 (5 bases). Germline V gene data show CDR1 as DFQATT and CDR2 as SNEGSKA (reference sequence). The CDR3 is made up of 11 amino acids. V lost 0 bases, J lost 9 bases, and 6 bases lay in between. Here the CDR3 reads CSARELGEQFF. CDR3 nucleotide sequence: TGCAGTGCTAGAGAACTAGGTGAGCAGTTCTTC.

The genes are TRBV9 and TRBJ1-5; 7 nucleotides line up with TRBD1. Trimming took 4 bases from V and 2 from J; bases not matched to a gene: 3. The CDR3 runs to 14 residues. CDR1 is SGDLS and CDR2 is YYNGEE in the germline V gene. The DNA for the CDR3 is TGTGCCAGCAGCCCTGACAGGGGCAATCAGCCCCAGCATTTT. Translation: CASSPDRGNQPQHF.

This clone showed up just once. V is TRBV4-1 and J is TRBJ2-3; maybe TRBD2 (5 bases). V dropped 4 bases and J dropped 0 bases, with 11 bases sitting between them. Germline V gene lookup returns CDR1 MGHRA and CDR2 YSYEKL. This CDR3 is built from 15 residues. CDR3 protein: CASSLAGGSTDTQYF. DNA for the CDR3: TGCGCCAGCAGCCTGGCGGGTGGTAGCACAGATACGCAGTATTTT.

This clone appeared a few times. V gene TRBV27 combines with J gene TRBJ1-1, with TRBD1 as a possible D gene (6 bases). CDR1 is MNHEY, CDR2 SMNVEV, per germline (reference sequence). There are 11 residues in the CDR3. V lost 7 bases to trimming and J lost 7 bases, with 10 bases between them. The DNA of the CDR3 is TGTGCCAGCATGGAGACAGGTGAAGCTTTCTTT. This sequence encodes CASMETGEAFF.

V gene TRBV9 combines with J gene TRBJ2-1; possible D gene TRBD2, 7 bases. This CDR3 is built from 13 residues. From germline, CDR1 is SGDLS and CDR2 YYNGEE. Trimming took off 7 bases at V and 6 bases at J, with 14 bases between the two ends. The CDR3 reads CASGGGSFNEQFF. The CDR3 nucleotides read TGTGCCAGCGGCGGGGGCAGCTTCAATGAGCAGTTCTTC.

CDR3 loop: CASSLDPGQSLDTEAFF. CDR3 in DNA: TGTGCCAGCAGCTTAGATCCTGGGCAGAGCCTGGACACTGAAGCTTTCTTT. V is TRBV7-9 and J is TRBJ1-1, with no clear D. Trimming stripped 1 base from V and 3 bases from J, with 18 bases between. This CDR3 is 17 amino acids long. Germline-derived CDR1 and CDR2 are SEHNR and FQNEAQ (reference sequence).

The chain joins TRBV7-6 to TRBJ2-7, with TRBD2 matching over 14 bases. The CDR3 consists of 16 residues. The V gene's germline CDR1 is SGHVS and CDR2 FNYEAQ. V lost 5 bases and J lost 6; bases outside the gene matches: 9. The CDR3 DNA reads TGTGCCAGCAGCACGGGACTAGCGGGAGCGGGGAGCGAGCAGTACTTC. This sequence encodes CASSTGLAGAGSEQYF.

J is TRBJ2-2 and V is TRBV6-5; D unclear. The CDR3 runs 14 residues. Germline loops: CDR1 MNHEY, CDR2 SVGAGI. Trimming stripped 7 bases from V and 0 bases from J, with 9 bases between. Here the CDR3 reads CASKVGTNTGELFF. The DNA of the CDR3 is TGTGCCAGCAAGGTGGGGACGAACACCGGGGAGCTGTTTTTT.

The V call is TRBV4-1, the J call TRBJ2-1; D is possibly TRBD2 (6 bases). In germline, CDR1 is MGHRA, CDR2 YSYEKL. The CDR3 runs to 16 residues. Trimming shortened V by 4 bases and J by 0 bases, and 13 bases separated the two germline ends. The CDR3 DNA reads TGCGCCAGCAGCCTAGCCGCTAGCGTCTCCTACAATGAGCAGTTCTTC. It is translated as CASSLAASVSYNEQFF.

The V call is TRBV13, the J call TRBJ2-5; 10 positions agree with TRBD1. There are 14 residues in the CDR3. Germline CDR1 and CDR2: PRHDT and FYEKMQ (reference sequence). Trimming at V came to 5 bases and at J to 5 bases, leaving 5 bases not matched to a gene. Written as DNA, the CDR3 is TGTGCCAGCAGCACGGGACAGGGGTATGAGACCCAGTACTTC. As protein: CASSTGQGYETQYF.

The V and J genes are TRBV7-8 and TRBJ2-3, with 8 bases matching TRBD2. V was clipped by 5 bases and J by 6 bases; unmatched bases: 10. The germline V gene has CDR1 SGHVS and CDR2 FQNEAQ. This CDR3 contains 15 residues. The CDR3 loop reads CASSATSGWEDTQYF. The CDR3 DNA is TGTGCCAGCAGCGCCACTAGCGGCTGGGAGGATACGCAGTATTTT.

The V and J genes are TRBV4-1 and TRBJ2-2; D remains unclear. This CDR3 spans 15 amino acids. V was cut by 2 bases and J by 6 bases, with 13 bases left in between. Germline V gene lookup returns CDR1 MGHRA and CDR2 YSYEKL. The CDR3 sequence: CASSQMSAQAGELFF. The CDR3 nucleotides are TGCGCCAGCAGCCAAATGTCTGCCCAGGCCGGGGAGCTGTTTTTT.

The rearrangement joins TRBV7-8 to TRBJ1-5; D remains ambiguous. V shed 1 base and J shed 1 base, with 5 bases lying between them. CDR3 length: 14 amino acids. The germline CDR1 and CDR2 sequences are SGHVS and FQNEAQ. In DNA form, the CDR3 reads TGTGCCAGCAGCTTAGTAGAGAGCAATCAGCCCCAGCATTTT. Translation gives CASSLVESNQPQHF.

The chain recombines TRBV4-2 with TRBJ2-1; TRBD2 agrees at 9 bases. This CDR3 is 17 amino acids long. CDR1 LGHNA and CDR2 YNFKEQ come from the germline V gene. V gave up 0 bases and J gave up 4 bases; unmatched junction bases: 7. The CDR3 here is CASSQDGPAGGYNEQFF. As DNA, the CDR3 is TGTGCCAGCAGCCAAGATGGGCCGGCGGGAGGGTACAATGAGCAGTTCTTC.

The V and J genes are TRBV2 and TRBJ2-1; a weak D match, TRBD1 (5 bases). V lost 4 bases and J lost 9, with 10 bases in between. CDR3 length: 12 amino acids. Per the germline V gene, CDR1 is SNHLY and CDR2 is FYNNEI. The CDR3 DNA sequence: TGTGCCAGCAGTGTAGGGGTACCTGAGCAGTTCTTC. It yields the protein CASSVGVPEQFF.

The chain has TRBV27 and TRBJ2-5; D is uncertain. V gave up 4 bases and J gave up 5 bases, with 14 bases separating them. Germline lookup yields CDR1 MNHEY and CDR2 SMNVEV (reference sequence). This CDR3 comprises 14 residues. CDR3 amino acids: CASSYSLERETQYF. CDR3 coding DNA: TGTGCCAGCAGTTATAGCCTAGAGAGGGAGACCCAGTACTTC.

The rearrangement links TRBV6-6 to TRBJ1-2; 9 nucleotides align to TRBD1. J gave up 2 bases and V 6 bases, and 10 bases lay outside the gene matches. The CDR3 consists of 16 residues. Germline loops: CDR1 MNHNY, CDR2 SVGAGI (reference sequence). CDR3 nucleotides: TGTGCCAGCAGCCGAACTCCGGGACAGGGAAACTATGGCTACACCTTC. Translating gives CASSRTPGQGNYGYTF.

The chain recombines TRBV2 with TRBJ2-7, with 8 bases identical to TRBD1. This CDR3 has 14 amino acids. The V gene end was trimmed by 6 bases and the J gene end by 3 bases; junction bases not matched to a gene: 7. Germline lookup yields CDR1 SNHLY and CDR2 FYNNEI. In nucleotides, the CDR3 is TGTGCCAGCAGCACTGACAGGGGAGGCTACGAGCAGTACTTC. Protein: CASSTDRGGYEQYF.

About this clone itself: The sample holds other DNA sequences that translate to the same CDR3. CDR3 sequence reads: CASSFRDRGYEQYF. The CDR3 nucleotides read TGTGCCAGCAGCTTCCGGGACAGAGGCTACGAGCAGTACTTC. V and J are TRBV7-9 and TRBJ2-7; 7 bases match TRBD1. The germline V gene encodes CDR1 SEHNR and CDR2 FQNEAQ (reference sequence). With V trimmed by 3 bases and J by 3 bases, 5 bases remained unmatched. The CDR3 sequence is 14 residues long.

The V gene is TRBV5-4, the J gene TRBJ2-2, with D uncertain. CDR3 length: 11 amino acids. Germline lookup yields CDR1 SGHNT and CDR2 YYREEE (reference sequence). V lost 2 bases and J 7 bases, leaving 3 bases between the germline ends. CDR3 DNA sequence: TGTGCCAGCAGCTTCGGCGGGGAGCTGTTTTTT. Translated, it gives CASSFGGELFF.

J is TRBJ1-1 and V is TRBV2; D call uncertain. CDR1 is SNHLY, CDR2 FYNNEI, per germline. With 7 bases removed from V and 0 bases from J, the gap between germline ends came to 6 bases. This CDR3 has 12 amino acids. In DNA, the CDR3 is TGTGCCAGCACCAGCATGAACACTGAAGCTTTCTTT. It translates to CASTSMNTEAFF.

The V call is TRBV5-6, the J call TRBJ2-7; TRBD1 aligns across 8 bases. The CDR3 consists of 15 residues. The germline V gene has CDR1 SGHDT and CDR2 YYEEEE. With V trimmed by 5 bases and J by 2 bases, 9 bases remained unmatched. CDR3 DNA: TGTGCCAGCAGTTTGATCAGACAGGGGACCTACGAGCAGTACTTC. Its translation is CASSLIRQGTYEQYF.

The chain recombines TRBV6-1 with TRBJ1-5; D is uncertain. The CDR3 runs 14 residues. With 3 bases removed from V and 6 bases from J, the gap between germline ends came to 12 bases. The germline gives CDR1 MNHNS, CDR2 SASEGT. The CDR3 sequence: CASSDRGGVQPQHF. CDR3 sequence (DNA): TGTGCCAGCAGTGATCGCGGAGGTGTTCAGCCCCAGCATTTT.